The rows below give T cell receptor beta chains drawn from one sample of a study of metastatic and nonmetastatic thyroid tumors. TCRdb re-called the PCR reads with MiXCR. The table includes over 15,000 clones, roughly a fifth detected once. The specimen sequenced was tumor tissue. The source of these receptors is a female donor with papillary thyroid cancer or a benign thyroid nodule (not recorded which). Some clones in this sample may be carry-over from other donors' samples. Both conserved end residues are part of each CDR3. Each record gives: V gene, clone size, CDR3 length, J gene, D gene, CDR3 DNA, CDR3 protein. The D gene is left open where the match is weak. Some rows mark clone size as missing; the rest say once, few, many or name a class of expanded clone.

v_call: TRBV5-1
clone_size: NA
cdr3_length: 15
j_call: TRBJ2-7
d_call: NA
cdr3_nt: TGCGCCAGCAGCTTGGGCCCCGAGAACCCATACGAGCAGTACTTC
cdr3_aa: CASSLGPENPYEQYF

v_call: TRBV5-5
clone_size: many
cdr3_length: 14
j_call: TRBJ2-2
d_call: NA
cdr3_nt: TGTGCCAGCAGCCTGGACGGGAACACCGGGGAGCTGTTTTTT
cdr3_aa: CASSLDGNTGELFF

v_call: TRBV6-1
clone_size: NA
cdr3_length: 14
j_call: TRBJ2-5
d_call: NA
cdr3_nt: TGTGCCAGCAGTCGACGGGGAGCCCAAGAGACCCAGTACTTC
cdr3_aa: CASSRRGAQETQYF

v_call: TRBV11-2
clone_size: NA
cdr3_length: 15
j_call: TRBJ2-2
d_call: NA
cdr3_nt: TGTGCCAGCAGCCCGACCCGACGGAACACCGGGGAGCTGTTTTTT
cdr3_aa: CASSPTRRNTGELFF

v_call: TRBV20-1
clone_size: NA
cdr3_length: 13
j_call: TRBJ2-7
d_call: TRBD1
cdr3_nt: TGCAGTCTTGGACAGGGACTTACCTACGAGCAGTACTTC
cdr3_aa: CSLGQGLTYEQYF

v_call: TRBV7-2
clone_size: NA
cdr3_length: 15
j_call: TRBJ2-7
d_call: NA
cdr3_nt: TGTGCCAGCAGCTCCGGTAGTCCGGCCTTCGACGAGCAGTACTTC
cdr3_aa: CASSSGSPAFDEQYF

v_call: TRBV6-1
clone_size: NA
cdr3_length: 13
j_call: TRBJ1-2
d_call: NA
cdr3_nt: TGTGCCAGCAATCCTCTGGGGGCGAGTGGCTACACCTTC
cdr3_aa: CASNPLGASGYTF

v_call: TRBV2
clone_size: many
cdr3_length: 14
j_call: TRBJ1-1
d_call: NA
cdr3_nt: TGTGCCAGCAGCACCGACAGACTGAACACTGAAGCTTTCTTT
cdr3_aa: CASSTDRLNTEAFF

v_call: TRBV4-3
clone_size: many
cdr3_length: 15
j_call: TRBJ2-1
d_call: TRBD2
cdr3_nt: TGCGCCAGCAGCCTCGGACTAGCGGGAGGATATGAGCAGTTCTTC
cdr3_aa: CASSLGLAGGYEQFF

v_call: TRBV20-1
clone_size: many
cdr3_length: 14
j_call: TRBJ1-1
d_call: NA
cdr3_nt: TGCAGTGCTAGTTTTCCGGATCTCCCCTCTGAAGCTTTCTTT
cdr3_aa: CSASFPDLPSEAFF

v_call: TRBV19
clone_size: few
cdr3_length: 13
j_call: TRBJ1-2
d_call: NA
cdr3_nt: TGTGCCAGTAGTATATTTGGGAACTATGGCTACACCTTC
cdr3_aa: CASSIFGNYGYTF

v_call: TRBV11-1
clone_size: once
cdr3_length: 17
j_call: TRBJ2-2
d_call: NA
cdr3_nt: TGTGCCAGCAGCTTATCAGCAGGAGGGCCCAGCACCGGGGAGCTGTTTTTT
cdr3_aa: CASSLSAGGPSTGELFF

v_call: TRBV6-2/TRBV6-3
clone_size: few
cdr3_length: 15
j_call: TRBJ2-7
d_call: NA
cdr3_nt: TGTGCCAGCAGTCCCCCAGCGGATAGCTCCTACGAGCAGTACTTC
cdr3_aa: CASSPPADSSYEQYF

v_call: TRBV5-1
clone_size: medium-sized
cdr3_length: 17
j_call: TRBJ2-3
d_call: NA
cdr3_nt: TGCGCCAGCAGCTTGTACGTAGATGCGGGATCTGCCCTAACGCAGTATTTT
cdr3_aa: CASSLYVDAGSALTQYF

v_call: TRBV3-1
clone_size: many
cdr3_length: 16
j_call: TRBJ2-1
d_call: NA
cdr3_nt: TGTGCCAGCAGCCAAGAAAGGACTCCAAGCAAACGTGAGCAGTTCTTC
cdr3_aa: CASSQERTPSKREQFF

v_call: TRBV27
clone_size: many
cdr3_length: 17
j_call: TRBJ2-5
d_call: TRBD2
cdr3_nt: TGTGCCAGCAGTTTCCCGACTAGCGGGGGAAGGGAAGAGACCCAGTACTTC
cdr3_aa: CASSFPTSGGREETQYF

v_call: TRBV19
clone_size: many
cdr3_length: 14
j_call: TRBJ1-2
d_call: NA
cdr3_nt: TGTGCCAGTAGGAATAAGGGTTTTCACTATGGCTACACCTTC
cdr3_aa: CASRNKGFHYGYTF

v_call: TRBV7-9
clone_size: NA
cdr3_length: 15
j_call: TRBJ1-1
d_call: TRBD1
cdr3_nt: TGTGCCAGCAGCCCAAAGGACAGGTTGGGGGCTGAAGCTTTCTTT
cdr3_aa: CASSPKDRLGAEAFF

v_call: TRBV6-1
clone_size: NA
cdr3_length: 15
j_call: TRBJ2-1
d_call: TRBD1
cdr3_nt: TGTGCCAGCAGCAAGGACAGGGGAAGGGGTAATGAGCAGTTCTTC
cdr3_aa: CASSKDRGRGNEQFF

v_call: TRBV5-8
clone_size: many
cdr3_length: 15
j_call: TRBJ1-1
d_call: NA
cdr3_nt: TGTGCCAGCAGCTACCTCCCCGGTTGGAACACTGAAGCTTTCTTT
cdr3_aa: CASSYLPGWNTEAFF

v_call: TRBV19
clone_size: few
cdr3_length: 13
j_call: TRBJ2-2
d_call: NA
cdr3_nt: TGTGCCAGTAGTATAGAGTATTCCGGGGAGCTGTTTTTT
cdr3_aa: CASSIEYSGELFF

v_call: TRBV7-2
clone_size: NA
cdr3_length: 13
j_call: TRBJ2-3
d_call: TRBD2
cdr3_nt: TGTGCCAGCAGCTATGTGGGACTAGGAGCGCAGTATTTT
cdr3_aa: CASSYVGLGAQYF

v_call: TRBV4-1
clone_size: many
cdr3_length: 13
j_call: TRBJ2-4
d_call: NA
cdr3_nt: TGCGCCAGCAGCCAATTGGGTTACAACATTCAGTACTTC
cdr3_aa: CASSQLGYNIQYF

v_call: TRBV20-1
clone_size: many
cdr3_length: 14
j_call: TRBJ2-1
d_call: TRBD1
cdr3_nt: TGCAGTGCTCACCGGGACAGGGGACGTGGTGAGCAGTTCTTC
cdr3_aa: CSAHRDRGRGEQFF

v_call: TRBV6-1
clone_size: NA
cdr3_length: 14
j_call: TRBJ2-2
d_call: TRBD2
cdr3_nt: TGTGCCAGCAGACTAGCGGCGAACACCGGGGAGCTGTTTTTT
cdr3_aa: CASRLAANTGELFF

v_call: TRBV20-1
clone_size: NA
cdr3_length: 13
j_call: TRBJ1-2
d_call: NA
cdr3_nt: TGCAGTGCTGAGACAGAAAATTTCTATGGCTACACCTTC
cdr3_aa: CSAETENFYGYTF

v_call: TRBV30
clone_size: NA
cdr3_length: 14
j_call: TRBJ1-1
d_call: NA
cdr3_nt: TGTGCCTGGAGTGTCAAACTGAGGAACACTGAAGCTTTCTTT
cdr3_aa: CAWSVKLRNTEAFF

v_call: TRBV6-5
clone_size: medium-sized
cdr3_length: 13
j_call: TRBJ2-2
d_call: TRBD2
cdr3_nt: TGTGCCAGCAGTTACCGAGCAGGGAGGGGAGCGTTTTTT
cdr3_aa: CASSYRAGRGAFF